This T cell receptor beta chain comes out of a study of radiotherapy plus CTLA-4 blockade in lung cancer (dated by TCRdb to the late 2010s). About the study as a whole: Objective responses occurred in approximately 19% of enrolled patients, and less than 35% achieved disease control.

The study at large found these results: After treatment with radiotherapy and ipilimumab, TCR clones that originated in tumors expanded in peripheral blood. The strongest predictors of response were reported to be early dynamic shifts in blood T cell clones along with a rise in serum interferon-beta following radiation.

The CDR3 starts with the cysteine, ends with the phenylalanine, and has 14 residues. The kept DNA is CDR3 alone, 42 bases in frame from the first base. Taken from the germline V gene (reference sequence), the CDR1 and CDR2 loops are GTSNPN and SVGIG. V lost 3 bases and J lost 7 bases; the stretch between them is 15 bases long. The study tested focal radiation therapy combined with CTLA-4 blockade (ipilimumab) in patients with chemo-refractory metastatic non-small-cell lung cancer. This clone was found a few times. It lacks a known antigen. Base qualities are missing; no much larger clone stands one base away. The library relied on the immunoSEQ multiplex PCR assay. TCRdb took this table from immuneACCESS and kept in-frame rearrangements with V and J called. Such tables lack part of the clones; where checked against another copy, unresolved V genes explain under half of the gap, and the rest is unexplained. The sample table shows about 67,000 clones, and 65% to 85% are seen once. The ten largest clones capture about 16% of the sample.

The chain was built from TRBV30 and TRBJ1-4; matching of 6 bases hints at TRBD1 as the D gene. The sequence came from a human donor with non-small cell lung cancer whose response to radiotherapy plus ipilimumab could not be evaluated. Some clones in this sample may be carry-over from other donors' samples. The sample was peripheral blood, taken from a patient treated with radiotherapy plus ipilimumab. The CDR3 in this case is CAWRRGALGEKLFF. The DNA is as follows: TGTGCCTGGAGGCGGGGGGCGTTAGGTGAAAAACTGTTTTTT.